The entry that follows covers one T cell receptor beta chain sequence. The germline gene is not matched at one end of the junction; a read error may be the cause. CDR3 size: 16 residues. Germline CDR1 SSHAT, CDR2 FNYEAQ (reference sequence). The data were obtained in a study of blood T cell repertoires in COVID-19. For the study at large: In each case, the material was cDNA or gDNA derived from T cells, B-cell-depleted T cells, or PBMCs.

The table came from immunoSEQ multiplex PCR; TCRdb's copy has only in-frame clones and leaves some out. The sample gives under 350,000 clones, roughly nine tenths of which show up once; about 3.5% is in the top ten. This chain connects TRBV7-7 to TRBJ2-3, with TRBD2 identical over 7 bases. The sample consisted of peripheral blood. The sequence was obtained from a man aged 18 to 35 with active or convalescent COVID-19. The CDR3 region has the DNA TGTGCTAGCAGCTTGGGAAGCGGGACTAGCACAGATACGCAGTATTTT. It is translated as CASSLGSGTSTDTQYF.